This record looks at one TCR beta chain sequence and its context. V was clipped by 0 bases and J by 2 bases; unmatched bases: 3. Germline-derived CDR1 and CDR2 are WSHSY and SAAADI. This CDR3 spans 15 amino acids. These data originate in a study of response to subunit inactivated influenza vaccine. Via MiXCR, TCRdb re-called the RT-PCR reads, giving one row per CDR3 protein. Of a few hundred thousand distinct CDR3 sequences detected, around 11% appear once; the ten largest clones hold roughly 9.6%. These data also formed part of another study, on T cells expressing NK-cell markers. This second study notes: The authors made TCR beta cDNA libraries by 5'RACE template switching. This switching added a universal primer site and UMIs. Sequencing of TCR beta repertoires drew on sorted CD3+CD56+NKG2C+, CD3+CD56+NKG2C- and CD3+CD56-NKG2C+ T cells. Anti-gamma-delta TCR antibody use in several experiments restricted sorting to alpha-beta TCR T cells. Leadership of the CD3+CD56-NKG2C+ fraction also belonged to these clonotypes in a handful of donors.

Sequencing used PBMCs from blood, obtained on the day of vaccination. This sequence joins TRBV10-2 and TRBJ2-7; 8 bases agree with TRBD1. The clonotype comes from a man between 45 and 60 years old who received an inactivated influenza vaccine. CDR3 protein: CASSESNRGTYEQYF. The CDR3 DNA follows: TGCGCCAGCAGTGAGTCAAACAGGGGGACCTACGAGCAGTACTTC.